This TCR beta chain was profiled in a study of T cell repertoires in cytomegalovirus infection. As for the study in general: Signatures in public TCR beta sequences pointed to both CMV infection and matching HLA type. Broader study findings: There were HLA-C-restricted CMV-specific TCR beta clonotypes dominating the ex vivo response.

J gave up 6 bases and V 4 bases, and 14 bases lay outside the gene matches. The CDR3 runs to 17 residues. The V gene's germline CDR1 is MNHEY and CDR2 SMNVEV (reference sequence). MiXCR was run by TCRdb on the reads, yielding one entry per CDR3 protein. The sample includes 160,000 or so distinct CDR3 sequences, less than 25% seen only once; the top ten take approximately 11%. In the case of this clonotype: Antigen unknown.

The chain is built from TRBV27 and TRBJ1-1, with TRBD1 matching 10 bases. Sequencing was done on a sample of PBMCs. The clonotype was recovered from a human donor in good health (CMV status not recorded). Some clones in this sample may be carry-over from other donors' samples. Here the CDR3 DNA reads TGTGCCAGCAGTTCAATTTGGGACAGGGGTTCCACTGCTGAAGCTTTCTTT. Translated: CASSSIWDRGSTAEAFF.